This TCR beta chain comes out of a study of cytomegalovirus exposure and HLA in healthy donors. Study-level results: Because they were indistinguishable, some V segments, including TRBV6-2 and TRBV6-3, were excluded.

It was with 60 Vbeta and 13 Jbeta primers that the PCR ran. The repertoire was sequenced with immunoSEQ multiplex PCR; TCRdb's copy has only in-frame clones and lacks some. The data show roughly 120,000 clones, just over 15% seen once. Looked up from germline, CDR1 is SGHAT and CDR2 is FQNNGV. This CDR3 is built from 15 residues. Trimming pared 1 base from V and 4 bases from J, leaving 13 bases between. There are a few counts of this clone. Its target is not known. This receptor was obtained from a woman between 18 and 29 years old in good health and CMV-seronegative. Sequencing used PBMCs. J is TRBJ2-5 and V is TRBV11-2, with a weak D call TRBD1 (6 bases). CDR3 in amino acids: CASSLGPRQVETQYF. DNA for the CDR3: TGTGCCAGCAGCTTAGGCCCGAGACAGGTAGAGACCCAGTACTTC.